This T cell receptor (beta chain) was recovered during a study of blood T cells in healthy people across ages. Russia was home to the donors, healthy Caucasian individuals aged 6 to 90. Samples each had at least 5 micrograms of total RNA extracted. Together with a sample-barcoded 5' primer, a J-beta primer mix was included in a second PCR lasting roughly 6 to 12 cycles. One entry per CDR3 protein results from TCRdb running MiXCR on the 5' RACE reads. Of roughly 2 million distinct CDR3 sequences listed, roughly 49% are singletons. In the case of this clonotype: Its antigen is as yet unknown.

The CDR3 has 13 amino acids. V was shortened by 0 bases and J by 6 bases, with 8 bases between the two germline ends. Germline CDR1 is MNHNY and CDR2 is SVGAGI (reference sequence). Broader study findings: As age increased, TCR beta diversity per million T cells fell in a roughly linear fashion. The long-lived group displayed more naive CD4+ cells, plus higher diversity, than the aged donors did.

The rearrangement links TRBV6-6 to TRBJ1-2, with D uncertain. This clonotype was sampled from a woman aged 40 to 50 in good health. The specimen was blood. As DNA, the CDR3 is TGTGCCAGCAGTTACTCGACATCGAATGGCTACACCTTC. Translation: CASSYSTSNGYTF.